This passage covers 6 T cell receptor beta chains from one sample sequenced in a study of shared clonotypes between healthy human individuals. In the naive CD8 group, cells lacked CD45RO and were positively selected for CCR7, so terminally differentiated effector memory CD45RA+ cells were left out. Produced via immunoSEQ multiplex PCR; TCRdb's table is partial and in-frame only. The sample has 2 million to 2.5 million clones, just over 90% seen once. Sequencing was done on a sample of naive CD8+ T cells from PBMCs. The source of these receptors is a man between 18 and 29 years old in good health. Some clones in this sample may be carry-over from other donors' samples.

The chain uses TRBV27 and TRBJ1-1, with 12 positions matching TRBD1. Germline V lookup: CDR1 MNHEY, CDR2 SMNVEV (reference sequence). V trimming: 3 bases; J trimming: 6 bases; junction bases outside the gene matches: 11. The CDR3 is 17 amino acids. This chain's CDR3 is CASSFIGTGGADPEAFF. The CDR3 nucleotides read TGTGCCAGCAGTTTCATCGGGACAGGGGGCGCGGATCCTGAAGCTTTCTTT.

CDR3 DNA: TGTGCCAGTACCCTCGGACTAGCGGGGACAGATACGCAGTATTTT. It translates to CASTLGLAGTDTQYF. The chain combines TRBV27 with TRBJ2-3, with TRBD2 identical over 12 bases. This CDR3 region has 15 residues. The germline gives CDR1 MNHEY, CDR2 SMNVEV (reference sequence). V dropped 9 bases and J dropped 3; count of bases not matched to a gene: 7.

The chain joins TRBV28 to TRBJ1-5, with 9 bases matching TRBD1. Germline lookup yields CDR1 MDHEN and CDR2 SYDVKM. CDR3 length: 19 amino acids. Trimming removed 5 bases from V and 6 bases from J; junction bases left unmatched: 20. In nucleotides, the CDR3 is TGTGCCAGCAGTCCGCTAGTCCCGGGACAGGGAGTGGGGACTCAGCCCCAGCATTTT. It yields the protein CASSPLVPGQGVGTQPQHF.

For this clone: No DNA is shown, since the ends of the CDR3 on it are uncertain; the CDR3 is the one TCRdb lists. The chain joins TRBV28 to TRBJ2-3; the table's TRBD2 call for D was not verified on the DNA. Looked up from germline, CDR1 is MDHEN and CDR2 is SYDVKM. The CDR3 adds up to 14 amino acids, both ends counted. CDR3 amino acids: CASSSSTALGTQYF.

V gene TRBV7-6 combines with J gene TRBJ2-5; maybe TRBD1 (6 bases). The CDR3 runs 15 residues. V gave up 4 bases and J gave up 1 base, with 13 bases separating them. The germline V gene encodes CDR1 SGHVS and CDR2 FNYEAQ. DNA of the CDR3: TGTGCCAGCAGCTCACCCCAGGGGCGCCAAGAGACCCAGTACTTC. As protein: CASSSPQGRQETQYF.

This clone has a single count. This sequence joins TRBV5-1 and TRBJ2-1, with D unclear. This CDR3 contains 13 residues. Germline V CDR1 and CDR2: SGHRS, YFSETQ. The V and J ends lost 4 bases and 8 bases respectively, with 13 bases between them. The CDR3 sequence is CASSRGPTDEQFF. The CDR3 DNA follows: TGCGCCAGCAGCAGAGGACCTACAGATGAGCAGTTCTTC.